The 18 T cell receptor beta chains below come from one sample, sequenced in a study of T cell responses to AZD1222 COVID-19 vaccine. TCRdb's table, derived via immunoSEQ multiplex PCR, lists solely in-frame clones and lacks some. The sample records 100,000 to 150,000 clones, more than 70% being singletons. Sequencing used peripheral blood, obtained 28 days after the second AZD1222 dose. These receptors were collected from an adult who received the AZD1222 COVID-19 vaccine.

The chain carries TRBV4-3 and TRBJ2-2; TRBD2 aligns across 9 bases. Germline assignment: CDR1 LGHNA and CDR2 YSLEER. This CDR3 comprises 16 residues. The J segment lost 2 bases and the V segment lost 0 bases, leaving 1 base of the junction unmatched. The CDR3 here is CASSQDSGGNTGELFF. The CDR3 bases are TGCGCCAGCAGCCAAGATAGCGGGGGCAACACCGGGGAGCTGTTTTTT.

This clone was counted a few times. The CDR3 bases are TGTGCCAGACCACACAGGGTCCATGGCTACACCTTC. This codes for CARPHRVHGYTF. V usage is TRBV19 and J usage is TRBJ1-2; D is perhaps TRBD1 (6 bases). The germline CDR1 and CDR2 sequences are LNHDA and SQIVND (reference sequence). The CDR3 covers 12 residues. V was cut by 9 bases and J by 6 bases, with 14 bases left in between.

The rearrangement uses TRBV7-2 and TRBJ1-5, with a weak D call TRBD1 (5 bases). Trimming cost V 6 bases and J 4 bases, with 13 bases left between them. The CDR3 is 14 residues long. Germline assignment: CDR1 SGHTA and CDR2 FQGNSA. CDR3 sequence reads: CASSISRGNQPQHF. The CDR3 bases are TGTGCCAGCAGTATTAGTAGGGGTAATCAGCCCCAGCATTTT.

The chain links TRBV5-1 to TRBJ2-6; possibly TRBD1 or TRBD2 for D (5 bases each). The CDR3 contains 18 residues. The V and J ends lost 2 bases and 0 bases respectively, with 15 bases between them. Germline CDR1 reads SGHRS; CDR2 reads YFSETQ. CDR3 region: CASSLGAGSFSGANVLTF. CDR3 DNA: TGCGCCAGCAGCTTAGGGGCAGGGAGTTTCTCTGGGGCCAACGTCCTGACTTTC. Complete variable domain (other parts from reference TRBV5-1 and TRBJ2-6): KAGVTQTPRYLIKTRGQQVTLSCSPISGHRSVSWYQQTPGQGLQFLFEYFSETQRNKGNFPGRFSGRQFSNSRSEMNVSTLELGDSALYLCASSLGAGSFSGANVLTFGAGSRLTVL.

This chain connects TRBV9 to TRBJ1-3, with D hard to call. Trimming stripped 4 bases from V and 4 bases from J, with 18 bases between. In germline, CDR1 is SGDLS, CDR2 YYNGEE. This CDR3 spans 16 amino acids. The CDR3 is CASSPEHNPVGNTIYF. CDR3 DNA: TGTGCCAGCAGCCCCGAACACAACCCCGTAGGAAACACCATATATTTT.

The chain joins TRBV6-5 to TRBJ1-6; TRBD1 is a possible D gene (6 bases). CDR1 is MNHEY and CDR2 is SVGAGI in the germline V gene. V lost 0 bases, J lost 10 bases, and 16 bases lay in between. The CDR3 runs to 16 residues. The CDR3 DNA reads TGTGCCAGCAGTTACTCGATACAGGGAGCAAGGTCACCCCTCCACTTT. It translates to CASSYSIQGARSPLHF.

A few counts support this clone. CDR3 region: CASSVDPKGPGNTIYF. CDR3 coding DNA: TGTGCCAGCAGCGTAGACCCCAAGGGGCCTGGAAACACCATATATTTT. The genes are TRBV9 and TRBJ1-3; the D gene is possibly TRBD1 (5 bases). CDR3 length equals 16 residues. The V gene lost 0 bases and the J gene lost 2 bases, with 12 bases spanning the gap. CDR1 is SGDLS, CDR2 YYNGEE, per germline.

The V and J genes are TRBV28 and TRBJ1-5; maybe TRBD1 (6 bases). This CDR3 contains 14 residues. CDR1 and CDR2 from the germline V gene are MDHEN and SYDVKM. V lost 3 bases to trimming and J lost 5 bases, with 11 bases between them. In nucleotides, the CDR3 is TGTGCCAGCAGTTTGGCGGGGGCCGATCAGCCCCAGCATTTT. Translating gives CASSLAGADQPQHF.

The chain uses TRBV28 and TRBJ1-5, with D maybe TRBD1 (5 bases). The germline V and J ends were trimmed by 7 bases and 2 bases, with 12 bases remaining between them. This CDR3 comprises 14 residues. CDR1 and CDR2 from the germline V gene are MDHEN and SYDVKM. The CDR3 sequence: CASIGRRGNQPQHF. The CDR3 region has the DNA TGTGCCAGCATCGGTCGCAGGGGCAATCAGCCCCAGCATTTT.

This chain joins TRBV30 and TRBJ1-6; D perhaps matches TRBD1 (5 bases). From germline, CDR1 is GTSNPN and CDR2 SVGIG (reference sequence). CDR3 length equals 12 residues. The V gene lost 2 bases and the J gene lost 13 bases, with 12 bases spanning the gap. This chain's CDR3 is CAWSLDRDPLHF. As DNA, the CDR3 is TGTGCCTGGAGTCTCGACAGAGATCCCCTCCACTTT.

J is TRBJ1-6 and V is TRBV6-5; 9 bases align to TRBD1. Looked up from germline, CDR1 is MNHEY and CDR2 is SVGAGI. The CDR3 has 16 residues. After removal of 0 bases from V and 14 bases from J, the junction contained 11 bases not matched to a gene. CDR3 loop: CASSYSPPGQGMSLHF. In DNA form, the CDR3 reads TGTGCCAGCAGTTACTCCCCACCGGGACAGGGTATGTCCCTCCACTTT.

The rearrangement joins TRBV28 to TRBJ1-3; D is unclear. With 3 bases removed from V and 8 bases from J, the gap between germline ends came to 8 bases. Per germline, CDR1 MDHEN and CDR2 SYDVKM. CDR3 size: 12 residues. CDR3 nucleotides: TGTGCCAGCAGTTTGGGTCGCTACACCATATATTTT. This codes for CASSLGRYTIYF.

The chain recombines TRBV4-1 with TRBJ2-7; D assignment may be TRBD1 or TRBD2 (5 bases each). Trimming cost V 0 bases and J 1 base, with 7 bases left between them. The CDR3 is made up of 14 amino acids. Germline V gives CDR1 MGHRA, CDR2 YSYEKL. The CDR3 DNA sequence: TGCGCCAGCAGCCAAGATGGGGGTTCCTACGAGCAGTACTTC. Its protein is CASSQDGGSYEQYF.

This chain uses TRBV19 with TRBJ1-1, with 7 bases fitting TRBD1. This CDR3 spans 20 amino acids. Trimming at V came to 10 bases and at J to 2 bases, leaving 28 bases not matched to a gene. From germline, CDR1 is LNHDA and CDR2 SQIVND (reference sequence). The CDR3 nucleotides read TGTGCCACCCGAAGGGGGCGCGTGGAAACCCCATACTCCCCAAACACTGAAGCTTTCTTT. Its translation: CATRRGRVETPYSPNTEAFF.

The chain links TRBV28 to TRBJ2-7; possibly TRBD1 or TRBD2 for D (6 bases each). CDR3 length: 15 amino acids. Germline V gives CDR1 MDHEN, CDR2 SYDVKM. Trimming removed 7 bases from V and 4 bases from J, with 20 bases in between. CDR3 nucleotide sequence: TGTGCCAGCACCTATGGAGTGGGGGGCAATTACGAGCAGTACTTC. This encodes CASTYGVGGNYEQYF.

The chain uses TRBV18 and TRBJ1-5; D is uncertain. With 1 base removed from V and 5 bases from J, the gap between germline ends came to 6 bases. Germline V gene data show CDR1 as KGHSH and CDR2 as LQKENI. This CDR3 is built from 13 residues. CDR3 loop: CASSPRPDQPQHF. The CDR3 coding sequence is TGTGCCAGCTCACCACGCCCGGATCAGCCCCAGCATTTT.

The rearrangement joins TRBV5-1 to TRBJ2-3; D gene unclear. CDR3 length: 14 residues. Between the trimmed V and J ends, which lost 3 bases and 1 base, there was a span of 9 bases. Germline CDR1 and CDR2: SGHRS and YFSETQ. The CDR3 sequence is CASSSDTGTDTQYF. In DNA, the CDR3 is TGCGCCAGCAGCTCAGACACAGGCACAGATACGCAGTATTTT.

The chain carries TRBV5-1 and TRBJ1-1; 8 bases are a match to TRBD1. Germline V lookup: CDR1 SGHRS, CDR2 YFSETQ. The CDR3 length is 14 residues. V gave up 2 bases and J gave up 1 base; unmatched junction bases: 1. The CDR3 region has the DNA TGCGCCAGCAGCTTCCAGGGGGCGAACACTGAAGCTTTCTTT. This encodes CASSFQGANTEAFF.